This T cell receptor (beta chain) was observed in a study of early T cells in non-severe SARS-CoV-2 infection. The overall study: Sequencing targeted bulk RNA from unsorted whole blood, leaving chains unpaired. Study-level findings and limits: Private and CD4 specificities were missed by VDJdb matching, which favored anti-spike CD8 responses.

Molecules of cDNA were individually given unique molecular identifiers that were attached to them. TCRdb redid the calling of the 5' RACE reads with MiXCR, one entry per CDR3 protein. The sample holds about 60,000 distinct CDR3 sequences, around 6% seen once. This clonotype has at least ten counts. Its antigen is not identified. The specimen sequenced was whole blood. This TCR was sampled from an adult who was a healthcare worker with PCR-confirmed SARS-CoV-2 infection or an uninfected control (not recorded which).

CDR3 protein: CASSVSDGTRSPLHF. CDR3 DNA: TGTGCCAGCAGCGTAAGTGACGGGACTCGATCACCCCTCCACTTT. V and J are TRBV9 and TRBJ1-6, with D perhaps matching TRBD1 (5 bases). V lost 1 base, J lost 10 bases, and 15 bases lay in between. Germline CDR1 and CDR2: SGDLS and YYNGEE. This CDR3 is 15 amino acids long.